One sample yielded the 4 T cell receptor beta chains listed below, sequenced in a study of T cells in Graves' hyperthyroidism and ophthalmopathy. Amplification targeted TCR beta CDR3 regions from RNA transcripts. HTBI primers were employed in a first-round RT-PCR of the TCR CDR3. TCRdb recomputed calls from the multiplex PCR reads with MiXCR, one row per CDR3 protein. The sample gives about 270,000 distinct CDR3 sequences, around 15% of which show up once; about 30% is in the top ten. The sample was blood. The receptors shown here come from a woman aged 45-59 years with Graves' hyperthyroidism that later progressed to Graves' ophthalmopathy.

The table lists this clonotype with many counts. CDR3 protein: CASSLAENTYEQYF. As DNA, the CDR3 is TGTGCCAGCTCACTGGCAGAAAACACCTACGAGCAGTACTTC. The J gene is TRBJ2-7, the V gene TRBV18; D gene ambiguous. Trimming left V 4 bases short and J 2 bases short, with 12 bases between. Germline lookup yields CDR1 KGHSH and CDR2 LQKENI. This CDR3 comprises 14 residues.

The DNA for the CDR3 is TGTGCCAGCAGTTTAAGGACTAGCGGGAAGAATGAGCAGTTCTTC. Protein: CASSLRTSGKNEQFF. V usage is TRBV27 and J usage is TRBJ2-1, with 12 bases matching TRBD2. Germline CDR1 reads MNHEY; CDR2 reads SMNVEV (reference sequence). This CDR3 has 15 residues. Trimming took 2 bases from V and 7 from J; bases not matched to a gene: 3.

The gene calls are TRBV9 and TRBJ2-3, with TRBD2 matching 14 bases. CDR1 SGDLS and CDR2 YYNGEE come from the germline V gene. CDR3 length: 19 residues. V shed 4 bases and J 1 base; nucleotides not matched to a gene: 11. The CDR3 here is CASSSFGLAGGLGTDTQYF. In DNA form, the CDR3 reads TGTGCCAGCAGCTCTTTTGGACTAGCGGGAGGATTGGGCACAGATACGCAGTATTTT.

The sample holds many counts of this clonotype. The rearrangement joins TRBV20-1 to TRBJ2-1, with 12 bases identical to TRBD1. The trim removed 6 bases at V and 0 bases at J, leaving 9 bases unmatched. Germline V gene lookup returns CDR1 DFQATT and CDR2 SNEGSKA (reference sequence). The CDR3 is 17 residues long. The CDR3 DNA is TGCAGTGCAGAGGGACAGGGGGCCTCGAGCTCCTACAATGAGCAGTTCTTC. This gives the protein CSAEGQGASSSYNEQFF.